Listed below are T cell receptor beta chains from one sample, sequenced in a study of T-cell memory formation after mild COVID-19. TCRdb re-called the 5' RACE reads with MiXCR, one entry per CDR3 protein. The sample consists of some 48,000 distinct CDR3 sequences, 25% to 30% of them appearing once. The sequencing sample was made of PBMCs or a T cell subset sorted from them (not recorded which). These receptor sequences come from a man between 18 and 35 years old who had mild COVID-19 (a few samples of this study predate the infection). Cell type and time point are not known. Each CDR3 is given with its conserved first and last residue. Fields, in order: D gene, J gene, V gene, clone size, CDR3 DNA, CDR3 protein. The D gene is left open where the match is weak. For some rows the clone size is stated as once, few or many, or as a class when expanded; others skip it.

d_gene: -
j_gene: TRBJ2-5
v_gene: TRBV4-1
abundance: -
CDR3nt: TGCGCCAGCAGCCAAGTTGCGGGCCTTGGCGGCGCGAGAGAGACCCAGTACTTC
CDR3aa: CASSQVAGLGGARETQYF

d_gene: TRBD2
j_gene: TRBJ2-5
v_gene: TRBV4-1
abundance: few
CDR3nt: TGCGCCAGCAGCCAAGACCCCGGGCTAGCGGGGGGCCTAGAGACCCAGTACTTC
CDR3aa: CASSQDPGLAGGLETQYF

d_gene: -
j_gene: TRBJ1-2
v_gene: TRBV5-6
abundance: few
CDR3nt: TGTGCCAGCAGCTTGGTGGATGGCTACACCTTC
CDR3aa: CASSLVDGYTF

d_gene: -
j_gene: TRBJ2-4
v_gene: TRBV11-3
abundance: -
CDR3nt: TGTGCCAGCAGCTTAGATCGGTTCATTCAGTACTTC
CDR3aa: CASSLDRFIQYF

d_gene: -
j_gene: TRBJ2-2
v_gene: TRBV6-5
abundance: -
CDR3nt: TGTGCCAGCAGTTACTCGATACGGGACTCTAGATCCGGGGAGCTGTTTTTT
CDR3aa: CASSYSIRDSRSGELFF

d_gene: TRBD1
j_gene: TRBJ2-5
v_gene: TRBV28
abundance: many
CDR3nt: TGTGCCAGCAGCCGCGAGGGGACAGACGCTCGAGAGACCCAGTACTTC
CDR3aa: CASSREGTDARETQYF

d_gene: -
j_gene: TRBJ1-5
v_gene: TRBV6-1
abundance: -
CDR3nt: TGTGCCAGCAGTCCTAGGTGGGGCGGCCAGCCCCAGCATTTT
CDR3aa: CASSPRWGGQPQHF

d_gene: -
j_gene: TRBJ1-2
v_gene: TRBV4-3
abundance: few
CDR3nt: TGCGCCAGCAGCCAAGATCGGGGGGGGGCGCGAGGCTACACCTTC
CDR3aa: CASSQDRGGARGYTF

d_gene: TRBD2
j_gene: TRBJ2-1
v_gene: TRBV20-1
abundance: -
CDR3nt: TGCAGTGCTAGAGATCTTGGACTAGCGGGGGGTAATGAGCAGTTCTTC
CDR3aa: CSARDLGLAGGNEQFF

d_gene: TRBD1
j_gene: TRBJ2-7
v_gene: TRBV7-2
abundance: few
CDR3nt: TGTGCCAGCAGCTCCGCGGACCGGGACAGGCACGGAGAGCAGTACTTC
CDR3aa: CASSSADRDRHGEQYF

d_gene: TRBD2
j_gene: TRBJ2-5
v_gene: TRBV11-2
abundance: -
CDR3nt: TGTGCCAGCAGCCCGATAGCGGGGTCAGGAGAGACCCAGTACTTC
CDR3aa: CASSPIAGSGETQYF

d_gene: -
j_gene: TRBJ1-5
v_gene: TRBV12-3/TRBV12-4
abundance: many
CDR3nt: TGTGCCAGCAGTTTGGGCTACGTTAGCAATCAGCCCCAGCATTTT
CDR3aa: CASSLGYVSNQPQHF

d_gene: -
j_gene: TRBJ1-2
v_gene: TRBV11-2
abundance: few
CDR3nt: TGTGCCAGCAGCGTGTCTGGGGTCTATGGCTACACCTTC
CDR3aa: CASSVSGVYGYTF

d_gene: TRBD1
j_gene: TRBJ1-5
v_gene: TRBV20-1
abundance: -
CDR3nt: TGCAGTGCTAGAAACACAGGGGACTGGAGCAATCAGCCCCAGCATTTT
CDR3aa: CSARNTGDWSNQPQHF

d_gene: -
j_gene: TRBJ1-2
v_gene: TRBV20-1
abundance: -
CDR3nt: TGCAGTGCTCGGGGGCAAAGAGGCTACACCTTC
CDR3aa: CSARGQRGYTF

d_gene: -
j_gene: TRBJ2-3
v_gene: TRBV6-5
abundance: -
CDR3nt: TGTGCCAGCAGTGACAGTGGGGGGTCCGGAGATACGCAGTATTTT
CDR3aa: CASSDSGGSGDTQYF

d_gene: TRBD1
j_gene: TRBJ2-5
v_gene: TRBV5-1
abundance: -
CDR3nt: TGCGCCAGCAGCCAGTCCCAGGGGGCCCGGGAGACCCAGTACTTC
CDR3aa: CASSQSQGARETQYF

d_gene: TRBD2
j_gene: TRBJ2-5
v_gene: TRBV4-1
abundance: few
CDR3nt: TGCGCCAGCAGCCAACGGCCTAGCGGGGAGCAAGAGACCCAGTACTTC
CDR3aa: CASSQRPSGEQETQYF

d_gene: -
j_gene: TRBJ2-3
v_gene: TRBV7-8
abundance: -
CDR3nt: TGTGCCAGCAGCCCCCGGGCCCCCCCAGATACGCAGTATTTT
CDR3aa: CASSPRAPPDTQYF

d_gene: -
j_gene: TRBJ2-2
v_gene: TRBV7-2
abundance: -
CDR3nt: TGTGCCAGCAGCGAATTCACCGGGGAGCTGTTTTTT
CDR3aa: CASSEFTGELFF

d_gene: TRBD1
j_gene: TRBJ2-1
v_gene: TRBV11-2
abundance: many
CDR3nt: TGTGCCAGCAGCCGTACCTCCAGGGGGTTCAATGAGCAGTTCTTC
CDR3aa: CASSRTSRGFNEQFF

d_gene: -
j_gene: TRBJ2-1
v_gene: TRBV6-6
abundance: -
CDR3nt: TGTGCCAGCACCGGAACCCTTAGGTTTGCGCAGTTCTTC
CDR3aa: CASTGTLRFAQFF

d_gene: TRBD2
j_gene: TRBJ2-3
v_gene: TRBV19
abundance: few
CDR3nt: TGTGCCAGTAGTTTCCTCGGCGGGGGTGCAGATACGCAGTATTTT
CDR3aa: CASSFLGGGADTQYF

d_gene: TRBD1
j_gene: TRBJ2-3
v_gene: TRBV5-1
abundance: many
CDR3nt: TGCGCCAGCAGCTTGGTGGACAGGTTAAGCACAGATACGCAGTATTTT
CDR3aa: CASSLVDRLSTDTQYF

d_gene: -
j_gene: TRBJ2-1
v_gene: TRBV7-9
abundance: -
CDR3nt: TGTGCCAGCAGCGGGACGTTGCTTGAGCAGTTCTTC
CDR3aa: CASSGTLLEQFF

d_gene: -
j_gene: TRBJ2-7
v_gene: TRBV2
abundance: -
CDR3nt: TGTGCCAGCAGTGAAATTGGCCTGGGAGAGACCTACGAGCAGTACTTC
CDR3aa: CASSEIGLGETYEQYF

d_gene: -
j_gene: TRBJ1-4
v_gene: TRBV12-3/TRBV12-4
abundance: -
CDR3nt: TGTGCCAGCACCACTCTGACAGCCCTTAATGAAAAACTGTTTTTT
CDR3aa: CASTTLTALNEKLFF

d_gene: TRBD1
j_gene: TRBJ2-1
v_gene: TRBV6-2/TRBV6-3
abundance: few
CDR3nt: TGTGCCAGCAGTTGGACAGGGTACCATGAGCAGTTCTTC
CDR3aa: CASSWTGYHEQFF

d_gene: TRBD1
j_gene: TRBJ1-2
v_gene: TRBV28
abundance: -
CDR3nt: TGTGCCAGCACCGAGACAGGGGACTATGGCTACACCTTC
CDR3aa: CASTETGDYGYTF

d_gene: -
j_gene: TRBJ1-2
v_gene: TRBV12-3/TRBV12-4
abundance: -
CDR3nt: TGTGCCAGCAGTTTTATAGGGGGACTCTATGGCTACACCTTC
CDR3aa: CASSFIGGLYGYTF

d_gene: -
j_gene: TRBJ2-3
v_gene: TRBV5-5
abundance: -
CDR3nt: TGTGCCAGCAGCTTGGCCTCCAGGGTTGCGGATACGCAGTATTTT
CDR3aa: CASSLASRVADTQYF

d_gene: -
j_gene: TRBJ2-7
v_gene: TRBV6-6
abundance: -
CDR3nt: TGTGCCAGCAGTTACATTGCCGAGAAGGGCGAGCAGTACTTC
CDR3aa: CASSYIAEKGEQYF

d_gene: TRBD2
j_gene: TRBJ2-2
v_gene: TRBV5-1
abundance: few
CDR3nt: TGCGCCGCGGGGGACGAGAACACCGGGGAGCTGTTTTTT
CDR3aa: CAAGDENTGELFF

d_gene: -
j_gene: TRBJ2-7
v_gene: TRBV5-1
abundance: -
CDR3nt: TGCGCCAGCAGCCTACCCGGACGGATCTCCTACGAGCAGTACTTC
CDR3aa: CASSLPGRISYEQYF

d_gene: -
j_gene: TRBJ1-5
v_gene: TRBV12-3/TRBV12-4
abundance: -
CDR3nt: TGTGCCAGCAGTTTTGGGAGCTATTCCAATCAGCCCCAGCATTTT
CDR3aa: CASSFGSYSNQPQHF

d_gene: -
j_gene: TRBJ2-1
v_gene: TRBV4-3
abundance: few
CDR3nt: TGCGCCAGCAGCCAAGGAATGGTGGGGGGCCCCATCGAGCAGTTCTTC
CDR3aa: CASSQGMVGGPIEQFF

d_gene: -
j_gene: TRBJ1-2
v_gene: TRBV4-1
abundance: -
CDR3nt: TGCGCCAGCAGCCAAGATCTTGGCTATGGCTACACCTTC
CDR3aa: CASSQDLGYGYTF

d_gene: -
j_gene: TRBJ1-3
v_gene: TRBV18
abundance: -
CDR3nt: TGTGCCAGCTCACCACCAGGGCCGGGAAACACCATATATTTT
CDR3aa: CASSPPGPGNTIYF

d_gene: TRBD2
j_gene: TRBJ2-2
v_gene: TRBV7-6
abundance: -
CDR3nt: TGTGCCAGCAGCCCGACTAGCGGGGGACTGGGCGGGGAGCTGTTTTTT
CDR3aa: CASSPTSGGLGGELFF

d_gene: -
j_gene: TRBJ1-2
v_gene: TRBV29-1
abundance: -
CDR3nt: TGCAGCGTTGGGTCCAACGACTATGGCTACACCTTC
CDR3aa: CSVGSNDYGYTF

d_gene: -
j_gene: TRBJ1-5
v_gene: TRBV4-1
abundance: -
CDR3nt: TGCGCCAGCAGCCAAAGAGGGGGGCGCATCGATCAGCCCCAGCATTTT
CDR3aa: CASSQRGGRIDQPQHF

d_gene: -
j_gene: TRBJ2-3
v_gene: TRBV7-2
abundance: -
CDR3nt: TGTGCCAGCAGCTTAGCGGGGGACCGACGCGGAGATACGCAGTATTTT
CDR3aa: CASSLAGDRRGDTQYF

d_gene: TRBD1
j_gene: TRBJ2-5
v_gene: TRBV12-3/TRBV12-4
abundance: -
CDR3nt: TGTGCCAGCAGCTCGACAGGGGCTCAAGAGACCCAGTACTTC
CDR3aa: CASSSTGAQETQYF

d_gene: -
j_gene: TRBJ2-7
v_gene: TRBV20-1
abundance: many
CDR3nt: TGCAGTGCTAGAGGAGGCGCAGGTGGCACCGAGCAGTACTTC
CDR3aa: CSARGGAGGTEQYF

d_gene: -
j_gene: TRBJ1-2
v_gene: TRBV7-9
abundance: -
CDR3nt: TGTGCCAGCAGCCAGGGACCTCCGGAGTTC
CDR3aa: CASSQGPPEF